The entry that follows covers one T cell receptor (beta chain) sequence. The target antigen is unknown. This entry comes from a study of cytomegalovirus exposure and HLA in healthy donors. General observations from the study: Earlier analysis found most TCR beta V segments productive about 87% or about 30% of the time. A further, later analysis showed that HLA-associated TCR beta chains (compared with equally common others) were more clonally expanded.

Use of 60 Vbeta and 13 Jbeta primers characterized the PCR. Repertoires were generated with immunoSEQ multiplex PCR, while TCRdb's copy carries only in-frame clones and drops some. The sample records under 150,000 clones, 75% to 80% being singletons. The CDR3 consists of 17 residues. Losses at the gene ends were 4 bases for V and 3 bases for J; bases not matched to a gene: 12. The germline CDR1 and CDR2 sequences are SGHDT and YYEEEE. The source of this sequence is a woman in her twenties or thirties in good health and CMV-seronegative. The sample was PBMCs. This chain uses TRBV5-6 with TRBJ1-4, with 7 bases identical to TRBD1. CDR3 nucleotides: TGTGCCAGCAGCGCTGAAACTACAGGGGAATCTAATGAAAAACTGTTTTTT. Its translation: CASSAETTGESNEKLFF.